This T cell receptor (beta chain) was found in a study of CD8 T cells in ankylosing spondylitis. TCRdb re-derived calls from the 5' RACE reads in MiXCR, one entry per CDR3 protein. The table shows roughly 700,000 distinct CDR3 sequences, with roughly 19% occurring only once. At least ten counts were recorded for this clonotype. Its antigen remains unknown. One junction end disagrees with the germline gene, perhaps due to a read error. The V gene's germline CDR1 is SGHRS and CDR2 YFSETQ. The CDR3 spans 15 residues. Study observations and caveats: Seemingly distinctive of ankylosing spondylitis blood was a TCR beta motif formed by eight highly homologous variants. In the blood and synovial fluid of reactive arthritis, some motif variants had been previously reported.

The source of this sequence is a male donor with ankylosing spondylitis. The specimen sequenced was blood, either unsorted or a sorted T cell fraction (not recorded which). J is TRBJ2-4 and V is TRBV5-1, with D possibly being TRBD2 (6 bases). CDR3 loop: CASSLEGLAKNIQYF. The CDR3, as DNA: TGTGCCAGCAGTTTGGAGGGACTAGCCAAAAACATTCAGTACTTC.